Listed here are 5 T cell receptor beta chains from one sample, sequenced in a study of T cell changes during pregnancy in multiple sclerosis. Produced via immunoSEQ multiplex PCR; TCRdb's table is partial and in-frame only. The sample includes about 24,000 clones, 86% seen only once; the top ten take about 8%. Here the sequenced sample was CD8+ T cells from peripheral blood mononuclear cells, taken in the first trimester of pregnancy. These receptors were collected from a female donor in good health, enrolled as a control in a pregnancy study.

The chain joins TRBV12-5 to TRBJ1-2; D not certain. The V gene's germline CDR1 is LGHNT and CDR2 FRNRAP. V lost 5 bases, J lost 3 bases, and 16 bases lay in between. The CDR3 sequence is 15 residues long. The CDR3 DNA reads as TGTGCTAGTGGTACCACAGAATCCCGATACTATGGCTACACCTTC. Translating gives CASGTTESRYYGYTF.

The rearrangement uses TRBV7-9 and TRBJ1-1, with D unresolved. Deletions cut 6 bases from V and 1 base from J, with 9 bases between. Germline-derived CDR1 and CDR2 are SEHNR and FQNEAQ (reference sequence). The length of the CDR3 is 13 residues. CDR3 nucleotides: TGTGCCAGCAGTTCGGAGACGAACACTGAAGCTTTCTTT. This gives the protein CASSSETNTEAFF.

This clone occurred once. V usage is TRBV6-1 and J usage is TRBJ2-5, with a weak D call TRBD2 (5 bases). With the DNA end fitting TRBJ2-7 better, the J assignment may be wrong. The CDR3 covers 15 residues. The germline gives CDR1 MNHNS, CDR2 SASEGT. The CDR3 bases are TGTGCCAGCAGTGGTCATCTAGCTGAAGCCTACGAGCAGTACTTC. It yields the protein CASSGHLAEAYEQYF.

The V and J genes are TRBV10-3 and TRBJ2-7, with 7 bases that match TRBD1. The CDR3 is made up of 14 amino acids. CDR1 is ENHRY, CDR2 SYGVKD, per germline. Trimming took 6 bases from V and 2 from J; bases not matched to a gene: 7. CDR3 nucleotide sequence: TGTGCCATCAGCATCGACAGGGCGGCCTACGAGCAGTACTTC. Its translation: CAISIDRAAYEQYF.

J is TRBJ1-1 and V is TRBV7-2; TRBD1 agrees at 8 bases. Trimming removed 5 bases from V and 0 bases from J; junction bases left unmatched: 5. The CDR3 contains 15 residues. CDR1 and CDR2 (germline): SGHTA, FQGNSA. CDR3 sequence (DNA): TGTGCCAGCAGCCCTAGGACAGGGTTGAACACTGAAGCTTTCTTT. Translated: CASSPRTGLNTEAFF.